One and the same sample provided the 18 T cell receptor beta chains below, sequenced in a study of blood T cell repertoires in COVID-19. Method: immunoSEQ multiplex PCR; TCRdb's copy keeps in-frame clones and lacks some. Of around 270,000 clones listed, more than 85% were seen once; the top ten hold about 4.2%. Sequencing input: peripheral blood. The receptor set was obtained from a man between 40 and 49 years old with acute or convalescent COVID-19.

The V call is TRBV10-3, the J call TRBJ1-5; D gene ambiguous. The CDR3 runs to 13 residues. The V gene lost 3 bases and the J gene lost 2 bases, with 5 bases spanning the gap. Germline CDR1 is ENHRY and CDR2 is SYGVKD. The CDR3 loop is CAISEQRNQPQHF. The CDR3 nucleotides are TGTGCCATCAGTGAACAGCGCAATCAGCCCCAGCATTTT.

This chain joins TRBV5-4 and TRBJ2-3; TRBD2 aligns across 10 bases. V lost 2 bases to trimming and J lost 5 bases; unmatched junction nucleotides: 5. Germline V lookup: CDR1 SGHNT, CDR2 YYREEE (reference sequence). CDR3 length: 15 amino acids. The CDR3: CASSFGASGGDTQYF. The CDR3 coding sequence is TGTGCCAGCAGCTTTGGCGCTAGCGGGGGAGATACGCAGTATTTT.

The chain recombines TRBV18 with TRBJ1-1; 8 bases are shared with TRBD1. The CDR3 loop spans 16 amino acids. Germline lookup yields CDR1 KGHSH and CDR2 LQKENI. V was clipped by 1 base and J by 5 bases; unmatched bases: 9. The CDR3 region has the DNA TGTGCCAGCTCACCACGGGCAGGGGGCTTGGAAACTGAAGCTTTCTTT. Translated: CASSPRAGGLETEAFF. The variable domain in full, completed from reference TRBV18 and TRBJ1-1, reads NAGVMQNPRHLVRRRGQEARLRCSPMKGHSHVYWYRQLPEEGLKFMVYLQKENIIDESGMPKERFSAEFPKEGPSILRIQQVVRGDSAAYFCASSPRAGGLETEAFFGQGTRLTVV.

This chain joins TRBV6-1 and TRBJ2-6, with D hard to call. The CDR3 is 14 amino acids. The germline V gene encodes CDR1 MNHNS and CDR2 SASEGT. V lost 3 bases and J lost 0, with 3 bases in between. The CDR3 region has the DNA TGTGCCAGCAGTGACAACTCTGGGGCCAACGTCCTGACTTTC. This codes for CASSDNSGANVLTF.

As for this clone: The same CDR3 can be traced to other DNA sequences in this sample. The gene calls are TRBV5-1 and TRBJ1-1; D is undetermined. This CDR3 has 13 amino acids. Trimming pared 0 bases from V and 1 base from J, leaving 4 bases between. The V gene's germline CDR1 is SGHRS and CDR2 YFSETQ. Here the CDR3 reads CASSLVANTEAFF. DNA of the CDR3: TGCGCCAGCAGCTTGGTAGCGAACACTGAAGCTTTCTTT.

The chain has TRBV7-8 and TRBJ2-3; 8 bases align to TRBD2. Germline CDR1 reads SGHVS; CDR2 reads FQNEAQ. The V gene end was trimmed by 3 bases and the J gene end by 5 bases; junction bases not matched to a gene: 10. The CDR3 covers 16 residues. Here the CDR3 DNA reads TGTGCCAGCAGCTTCCCTCGGGACGGGGGGGAAGATACGCAGTATTTT. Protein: CASSFPRDGGEDTQYF. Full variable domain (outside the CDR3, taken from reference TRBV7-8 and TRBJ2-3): GAGVSQSPRYKVAKRGQDVALRCDPISGHVSLFWYQQALGQGPEFLTYFQNEAQLDKSGLPSDRFFAERPEGSVSTLKIQRTQQEDSAVYLCASSFPRDGGEDTQYFGPGTRLTVL.

The CDR3 bases are TGTGCCAGCAGCCGGACTGGTCATGAGCAGTTCTTC. Its translation: CASSRTGHEQFF. The V call is TRBV7-3, the J call TRBJ2-1, with D perhaps TRBD2 (5 bases). CDR3 length: 12 amino acids. V was shortened by 5 bases and J by 8 bases, with 10 bases between the two germline ends. Germline V lookup: CDR1 SGHTA, CDR2 FQGTGA.

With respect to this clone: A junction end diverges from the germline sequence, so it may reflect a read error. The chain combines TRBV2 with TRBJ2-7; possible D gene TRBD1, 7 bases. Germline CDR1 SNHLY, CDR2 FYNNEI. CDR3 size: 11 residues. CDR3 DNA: TGTGCCAGTAGAGGGGGCGGACCGGGGGACTTC. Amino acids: CASRGGGPGDF.

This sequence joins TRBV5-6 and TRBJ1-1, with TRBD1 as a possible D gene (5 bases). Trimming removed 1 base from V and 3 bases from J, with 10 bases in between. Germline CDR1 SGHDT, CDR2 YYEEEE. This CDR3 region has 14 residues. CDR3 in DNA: TGTGCCAGCAGCTTGCAAAGGGGCCACACTGAAGCTTTCTTT. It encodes CASSLQRGHTEAFF.

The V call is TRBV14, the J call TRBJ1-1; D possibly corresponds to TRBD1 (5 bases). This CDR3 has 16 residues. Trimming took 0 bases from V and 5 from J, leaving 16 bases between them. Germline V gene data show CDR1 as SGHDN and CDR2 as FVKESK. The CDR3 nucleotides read TGTGCCAGCAGCCAAGATCTGTATAGGGGAAGGACTGAAGCTTTCTTT. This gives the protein CASSQDLYRGRTEAFF. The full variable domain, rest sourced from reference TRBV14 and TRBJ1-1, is EAGVTQFPSHSVIEKGQTVTLRCDPISGHDNLYWYRRVMGKEIKFLLHFVKESKQDESGMPNNRFLAERTGGTYSTLKVQPAELEDSGVYFCASSQDLYRGRTEAFFGQGTRLTVV.

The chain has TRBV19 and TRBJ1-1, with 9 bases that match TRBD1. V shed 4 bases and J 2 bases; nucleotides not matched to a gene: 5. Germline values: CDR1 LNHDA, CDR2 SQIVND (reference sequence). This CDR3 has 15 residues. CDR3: CASSTRTGVNTEAFF. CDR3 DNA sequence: TGTGCCAGTAGTACGAGGACAGGGGTAAACACTGAAGCTTTCTTT.

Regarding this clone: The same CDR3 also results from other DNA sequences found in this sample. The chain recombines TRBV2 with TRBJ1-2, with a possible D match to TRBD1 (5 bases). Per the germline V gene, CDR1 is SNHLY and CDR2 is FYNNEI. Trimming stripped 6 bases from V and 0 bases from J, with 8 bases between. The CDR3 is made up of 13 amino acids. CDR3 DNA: TGTGCCAGCAGGGACACACCTAACTATGGCTACACCTTC. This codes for CASRDTPNYGYTF.

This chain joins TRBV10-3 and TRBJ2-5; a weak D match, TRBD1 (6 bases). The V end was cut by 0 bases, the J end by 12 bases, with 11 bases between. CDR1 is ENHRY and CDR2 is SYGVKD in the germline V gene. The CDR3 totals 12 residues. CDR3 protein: CAISESEGVEYF. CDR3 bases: TGTGCCATCAGTGAGTCCGAGGGGGTAGAGTACTTC.

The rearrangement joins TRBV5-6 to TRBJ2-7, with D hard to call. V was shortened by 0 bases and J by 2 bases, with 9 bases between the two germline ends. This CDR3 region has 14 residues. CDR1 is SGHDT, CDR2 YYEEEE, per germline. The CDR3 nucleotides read TGTGCCAGCAGCTTGGTAAAGGAGACCTACGAGCAGTACTTC. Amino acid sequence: CASSLVKETYEQYF.

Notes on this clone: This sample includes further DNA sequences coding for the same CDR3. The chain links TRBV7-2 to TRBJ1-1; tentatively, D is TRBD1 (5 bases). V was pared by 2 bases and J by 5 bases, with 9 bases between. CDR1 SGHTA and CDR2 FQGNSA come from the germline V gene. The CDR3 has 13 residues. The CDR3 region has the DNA TGTGCCAGCAGCTTATTAGGGGTTACTGAAGCTTTCTTT. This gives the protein CASSLLGVTEAFF.

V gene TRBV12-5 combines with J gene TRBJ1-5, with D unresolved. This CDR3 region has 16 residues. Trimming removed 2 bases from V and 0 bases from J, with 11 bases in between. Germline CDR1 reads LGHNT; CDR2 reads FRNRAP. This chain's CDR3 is CASGLTVRSSNQPQHF. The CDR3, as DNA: TGTGCTAGTGGTTTGACGGTGAGGTCTAGCAATCAGCCCCAGCATTTT.

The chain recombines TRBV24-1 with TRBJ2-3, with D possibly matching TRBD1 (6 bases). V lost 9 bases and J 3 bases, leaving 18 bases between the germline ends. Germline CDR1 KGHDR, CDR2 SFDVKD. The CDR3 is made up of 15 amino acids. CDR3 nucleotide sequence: TGTGCCACCCGCCCAACAGGGAAGGGGACAGATACGCAGTATTTT. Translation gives CATRPTGKGTDTQYF.

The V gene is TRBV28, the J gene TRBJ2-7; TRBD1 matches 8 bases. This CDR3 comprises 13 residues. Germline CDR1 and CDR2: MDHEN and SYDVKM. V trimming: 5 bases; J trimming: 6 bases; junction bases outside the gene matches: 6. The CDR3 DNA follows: TGTGCCAGCAGTACACCGGACAGGGCCGAGCAGTACTTC. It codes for CASSTPDRAEQYF.